This T cell receptor beta chain is from a study of T cells expressing NK-cell markers. Study details: Seven donors tested HCMV-seropositive and one tested seronegative among the eight sequenced. The study, taken as a whole, reports: Four donors showed these clonotypes also leading the CD3+CD56-NKG2C+ fraction.

Points on this clonotype: What it binds is unknown.

CDR1 SGHRS and CDR2 YFSETQ come from the germline V gene. This CDR3 has 16 amino acids. TCRdb reprocessed the 5' RACE reads, with one entry per CDR3 protein and no DNA. The sample shows about 400,000 distinct CDR3 sequences, and approximately 12% sits with its ten largest clones. This clonotype was obtained from a woman aged 45-65 years in good health. Sequencing was performed on blood T cells: a sorted CD56 or NKG2C T cell subset, CD4+ or CD8+ T cells, or bulk PBMC T cells (not recorded which). V gene TRBV5-1 combines with J gene TRBJ2-1. The CDR3 sequence: CASSLGGRLSYNEQFF.